This is a list of T cell receptor beta chains from one sample in a study of CD8 T cells in Susac syndrome. Using its own MiXCR run on the immunoSEQ multiplex PCR reads, TCRdb lists one record per CDR3 protein. The table has under 200,000 distinct CDR3 sequences, around 95% seen once. The sequencing input was CD4+ T cells from PBMCs. Source of these receptors: a human donor with Susac syndrome. The CDR3 runs from the conserved cysteine through the conserved F or W. The order of the fields is clone size, D gene, J gene, V gene, CDR3 protein, CDR3 DNA. A D gene is named only where the DNA matches it firmly. Clone size is given for some rows only: seen once, a few or many times, or a class if the clone is expanded.

>-|-|TRBJ2-1|TRBV30
CAWRRQDDPIRQFF
TGTGCCTGGCGGCGACAGGACGACCCAATTAGGCAGTTCTTC
>-|-|TRBJ1-2|TRBV2
CASSENAGTIGYTF
TGTGCCAGCAGTGAAAACGCAGGGACGATTGGCTACACCTTC
>-|TRBD1|TRBJ2-6|TRBV11-2
CASSPRPRGTGSSGANVLTF
TGTGCCAGCAGCCCCAGACCTAGGGGGACAGGTTCCTCTGGGGCCAACGTCCTGACTTTC
>-|-|TRBJ2-1|TRBV30
CAWSVQGGYEQFF
TGTGCCTGGAGTGTCCAGGGGGGGTATGAGCAGTTCTTC
>-|TRBD2|TRBJ2-1|TRBV20-1
CSATPGLAVNEQFF
TGCAGTGCGACACCGGGACTAGCGGTGAATGAGCAGTTCTTC
>-|TRBD2|TRBJ2-1|TRBV12-3/TRBV12-4
CASSKHSGSSYNEQFF
TGTGCCAGCAGTAAACATAGCGGGAGCTCCTACAATGAGCAGTTCTTC
>-|-|TRBJ1-1|TRBV3-1
CASSHGGRDTEAFF
TGTGCCAGCAGCCACGGGGGACGAGACACTGAAGCTTTCTTT
>-|-|TRBJ1-1|TRBV6-6
CASSPQGAEAFF
TGTGCCAGCAGTCCGCAGGGCGCTGAAGCTTTCTTT
>-|TRBD2|TRBJ2-5|TRBV5-6
CASSLASSGRQETQYF
TGTGCCAGCAGCTTGGCCTCTAGCGGGAGGCAAGAGACCCAGTACTTC
>once|-|TRBJ2-7|TRBV18
CASSPLGVGQIYEQYF
TGTGCCAGCTCACCATTAGGAGTGGGTCAGATCTACGAGCAGTACTTC